This TCR beta chain was recorded in a study of T-cell memory formation after mild COVID-19. MiXCR, applied by TCRdb to the 5' RACE reads, yields one record per CDR3 protein. In the table there are around 440,000 distinct CDR3 sequences, around a sixth of which are singletons. V shed 8 bases and J shed 3 bases, with 16 bases lying between them. The CDR3 spans 14 residues. The receptor comes from an adult woman who had mild COVID-19 (a few samples of this study predate the infection). Cell type and time point are not known. The chain has TRBV12-3 or TRBV12-4 and TRBJ1-1; D uncertain. Sequencing was done on a sample of PBMCs or a T cell subset sorted from them (not recorded which). The CDR3 is CASGPSLQYTEAFF. In DNA, the CDR3 is TGTGCCAGCGGCCCCAGCCTTCAATACACTGAAGCTTTCTTT.